Following are 15 T cell receptor beta chains from one sample sequenced in a study of T cells in Graves' hyperthyroidism and ophthalmopathy. Authors of the study amplified TCR beta CDR3 regions from RNA transcripts. First-round RT-PCR with HTBI primers amplified the TCR CDR3 region. Using its own MiXCR run on the multiplex PCR reads, TCRdb lists one record per CDR3 protein. The sample comprises 500,000 to 600,000 distinct CDR3 sequences, 15% to 20% of which are singletons, and around 19% rests with the top ten. The sequencing input was blood. These receptors all come from a woman between 18 and 29 years old with Graves' hyperthyroidism.

The chain is built from TRBV10-1 and TRBJ1-5; no clear D gene. Germline lookup yields CDR1 WNHNN and CDR2 SYGVQD (reference sequence). CDR3 length: 20 residues. Trimming removed 2 bases at V and 4 bases at J, with 27 bases between. The CDR3 region is CASSESRLQLHLYVNQPQHF. CDR3 in DNA: TGCGCCAGCAGTGAGAGTAGGCTCCAACTCCATCTCTACGTAAATCAGCCCCAGCATTTT.

At least ten counts were recorded for this clonotype. The chain has TRBV30 and TRBJ1-2; 9 bases agree with TRBD1. V shed 5 bases, J shed 3 bases, and the junction held 7 bases outside the gene matches. This CDR3 has 14 amino acids. Germline CDR1 is GTSNPN and CDR2 is SVGIG (reference sequence). The CDR3 DNA is TGTGCCTGGGGGTCCGGGACAGGGTACTATGGCTACACCTTC. It codes for CAWGSGTGYYGYTF.

Many counts were recorded for this clonotype. The rearrangement joins TRBV11-2 to TRBJ1-4; TRBD1 agrees at 8 bases. V trimming: 5 bases; J trimming: 4 bases; junction bases outside the gene matches: 9. CDR1 is SGHAT, CDR2 FQNNGV, per germline. This CDR3 is 16 amino acids long. CDR3 amino acids: CASSQGTGLFNEKLFF. The CDR3 coding sequence is TGTGCCAGCAGCCAAGGGACAGGACTATTTAATGAAAAACTGTTTTTT.

There are many counts of this clonotype. The chain uses TRBV2 and TRBJ2-2; maybe TRBD1 (5 bases). V dropped 2 bases and J dropped 0 bases, with 7 bases sitting between them. The CDR3 covers 15 residues. Germline CDR1 is SNHLY and CDR2 is FYNNEI. The CDR3 DNA reads TGTGCCAGCAGTGAATCCAGGGCGAACACCGGGGAGCTGTTTTTT. It specifies CASSESRANTGELFF.

This chain links TRBV6-1 with TRBJ1-2, with TRBD1 matching over 9 bases. The germline V gene has CDR1 MNHNS and CDR2 SASEGT. V dropped 7 bases and J dropped 1; count of bases not matched to a gene: 10. The CDR3 covers 16 residues. The CDR3 reads CASTPDRGSYNYGYTF. DNA for the CDR3: TGTGCCAGCACCCCGGACAGGGGAAGTTATAACTATGGCTACACCTTC.

This clonotype was recorded a few times. The chain employs TRBV7-9 and TRBJ2-5, with D perhaps matching TRBD1 or TRBD2 (5 bases each). Between the trimmed V and J ends, which lost 6 bases and 5 bases, there was a span of 19 bases. The CDR3 runs to 15 residues. Per germline, CDR1 SEHNR and CDR2 FQNEAQ (reference sequence). The CDR3 bases are TGTGCCAGCAGTTCCCCGGGACCAGGCGGTGAGACCCAGTACTTC. The encoded protein is CASSSPGPGGETQYF.

This clonotype turned up a few times. This sequence joins TRBV19 and TRBJ2-1; D is ambiguous. The CDR3 contains 14 residues. The germline gives CDR1 LNHDA, CDR2 SQIVND (reference sequence). V lost 4 bases, J lost 9 bases, and 16 bases lay in between. The CDR3 spells CASSTVGPSGEQFF. The CDR3 nucleotides are TGTGCCAGTAGTACCGTTGGGCCCTCGGGTGAGCAGTTCTTC.

The V call is TRBV20-1, the J call TRBJ2-3, with 8 nucleotides matching TRBD1. J was trimmed by 2 bases and V by 7 bases; bases with no gene match: 11. This CDR3 has 15 amino acids. Germline assignment: CDR1 DFQATT and CDR2 SNEGSKA (reference sequence). Written as DNA, the CDR3 is TGCAGTGTTGTCCCGGGACAGGACTCCACAGATACGCAGTATTTT. Its translation: CSVVPGQDSTDTQYF.

V is TRBV7-9 and J is TRBJ2-1; D ambiguous. This CDR3 comprises 11 residues. Germline assignment: CDR1 SEHNR and CDR2 FQNEAQ (reference sequence). CDR3 protein: CFVPSNVEQFF. CDR3 DNA sequence: TGTTTCGTCCCCTCAAATGTTGAGCAGTTCTTC.

The chain recombines TRBV28 with TRBJ2-1, with TRBD2 matching 13 bases. This CDR3 region has 20 residues. Germline V gene data show CDR1 as MDHEN and CDR2 as SYDVKM. V gave up 6 bases and J gave up 0 bases; unmatched junction bases: 14. The CDR3 nucleotides are TGTGCCAGCAGAACGCCCGGGACTAGCGGGGAGATAGGCTCCTACAATGAGCAGTTCTTC. Its translation: CASRTPGTSGEIGSYNEQFF. The variable domain in full, completed from reference TRBV28 and TRBJ2-1, reads DVKVTQSSRYLVKRTGEKVFLECVQDMDHENMFWYRQDPGLGLRLIYFSYDVKMKEKGDIPEGYSVSREKKERFSLILESASTNQTSMYLCASRTPGTSGEIGSYNEQFFGPGTRLTVL.

This clonotype has a count of ten or more. The gene calls are TRBV6-1 and TRBJ2-3; unclear D gene. The CDR3 sequence is 14 residues long. V was clipped by 2 bases and J by 4 bases, with 10 bases between them. In germline, CDR1 is MNHNS, CDR2 SASEGT. CDR3 loop: CASSERRVADTQYF. CDR3 in DNA: TGTGCCAGCAGTGAACGGCGTGTCGCAGATACGCAGTATTTT.

This clonotype was seen only once. This chain connects TRBV30 to TRBJ2-6; D remains unclear. Germline V gives CDR1 GTSNPN, CDR2 SVGIG (reference sequence). V shed 4 bases and J shed 0 bases, with 4 bases lying between them. This CDR3 has 13 amino acids. The CDR3 bases are TGTGCCTGGACCTTCTCTGGGGCCAACGTCCTGACTTTC. Translating gives CAWTFSGANVLTF.

The chain is built from TRBV14 and TRBJ2-7, with TRBD2 matching over 7 bases. The germline V gene has CDR1 SGHDN and CDR2 FVKESK. The CDR3 consists of 14 residues. The trim removed 6 bases at V and 3 bases at J, leaving 8 bases unmatched. Written as DNA, the CDR3 is TGTGCCAGCAGAATGATGCGGGGGAACTACGAGCAGTACTTC. Translating it yields CASRMMRGNYEQYF.

The table lists this clonotype with many counts. The chain has TRBV2 and TRBJ1-1; D is possibly TRBD1 (6 bases). With 6 bases removed from V and 3 bases from J, the gap between germline ends came to 17 bases. Looked up from germline, CDR1 is SNHLY and CDR2 is FYNNEI. The CDR3 covers 15 residues. The CDR3 coding sequence is TGTGCCAGCAGAGCACACAGGGTTAGGGACACTGAAGCTTTCTTT. It specifies CASRAHRVRDTEAFF.

The chain has TRBV27 and TRBJ2-7; 9 positions match TRBD1. The CDR3 length is 13 residues. J gave up 8 bases and V 5 bases, and 7 bases lay outside the gene matches. CDR1 and CDR2 (germline): MNHEY, SMNVEV (reference sequence). In DNA form, the CDR3 reads TGTGCCAGCAGTCCGTGGACAGGGGCAAAGCAGTACTTC. This encodes CASSPWTGAKQYF.